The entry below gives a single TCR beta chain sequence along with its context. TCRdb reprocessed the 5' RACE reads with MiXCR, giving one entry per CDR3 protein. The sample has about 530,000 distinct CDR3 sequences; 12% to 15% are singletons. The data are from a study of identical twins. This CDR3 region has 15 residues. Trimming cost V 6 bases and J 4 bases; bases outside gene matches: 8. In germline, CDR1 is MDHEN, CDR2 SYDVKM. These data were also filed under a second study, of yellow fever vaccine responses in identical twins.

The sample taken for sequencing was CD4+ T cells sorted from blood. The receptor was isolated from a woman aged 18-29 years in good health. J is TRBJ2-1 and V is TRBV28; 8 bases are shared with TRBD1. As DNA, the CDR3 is TGTGCCAGCAGCCCCCTTCAGGGGGCGTACAATGAGCAGTTCTTC. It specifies CASSPLQGAYNEQFF.